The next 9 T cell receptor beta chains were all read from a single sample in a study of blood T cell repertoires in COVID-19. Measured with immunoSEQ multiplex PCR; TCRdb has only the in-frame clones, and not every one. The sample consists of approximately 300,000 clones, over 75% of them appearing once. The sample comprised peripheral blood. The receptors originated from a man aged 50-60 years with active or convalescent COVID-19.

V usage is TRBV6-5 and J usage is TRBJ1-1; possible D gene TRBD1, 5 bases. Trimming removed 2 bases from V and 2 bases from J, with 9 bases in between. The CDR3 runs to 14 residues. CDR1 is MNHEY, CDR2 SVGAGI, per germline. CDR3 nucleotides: TGTGCCAGCAGTTACGGTGACAGCAACACTGAAGCTTTCTTT. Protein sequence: CASSYGDSNTEAFF.

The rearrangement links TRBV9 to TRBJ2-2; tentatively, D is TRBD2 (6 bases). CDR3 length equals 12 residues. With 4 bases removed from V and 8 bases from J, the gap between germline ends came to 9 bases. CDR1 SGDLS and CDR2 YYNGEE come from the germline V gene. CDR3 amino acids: CASSLGGGELFF. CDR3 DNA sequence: TGTGCCAGCAGCCTAGGAGGGGGGGAGCTGTTTTTT.

CDR3 DNA sequence: TGTGCCAGCAGGGACAGTTACTATGGCTACACCTTC. Protein sequence: CASRDSYYGYTF. The genes are TRBV28 and TRBJ1-2, with D tentatively TRBD1 (6 bases). The CDR3 contains 12 residues. Germline V gene sequence: CDR1 MDHEN, CDR2 SYDVKM. Trimming stripped 6 bases from V and 3 bases from J, with 8 bases between.

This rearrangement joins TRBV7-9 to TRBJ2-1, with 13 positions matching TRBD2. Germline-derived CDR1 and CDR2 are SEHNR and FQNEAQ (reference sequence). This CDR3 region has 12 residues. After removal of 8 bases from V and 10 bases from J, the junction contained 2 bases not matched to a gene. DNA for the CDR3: TGTGCCAGCCCGGGACTAGCGGGAGAGCAGTTCTTC. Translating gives CASPGLAGEQFF.

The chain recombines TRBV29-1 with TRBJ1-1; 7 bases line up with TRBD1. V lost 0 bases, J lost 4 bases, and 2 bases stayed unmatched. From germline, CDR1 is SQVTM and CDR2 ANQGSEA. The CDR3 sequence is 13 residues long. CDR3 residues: CSVEDQGGTEAFF. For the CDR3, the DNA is TGCAGCGTTGAAGATCAGGGGGGCACTGAAGCTTTCTTT.

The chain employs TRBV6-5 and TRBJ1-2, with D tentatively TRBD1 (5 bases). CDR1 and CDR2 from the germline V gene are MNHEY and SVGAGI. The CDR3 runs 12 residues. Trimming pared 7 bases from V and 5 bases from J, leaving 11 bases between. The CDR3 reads CASNLGGYGYTF. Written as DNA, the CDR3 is TGTGCCAGCAATCTGGGGGGTTATGGCTACACCTTC.

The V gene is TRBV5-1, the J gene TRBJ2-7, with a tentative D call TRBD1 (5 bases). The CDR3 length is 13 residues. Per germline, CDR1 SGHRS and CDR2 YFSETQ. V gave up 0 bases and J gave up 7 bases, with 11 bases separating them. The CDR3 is CASSLGTPYEQYF. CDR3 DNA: TGCGCCAGCAGCTTGGGGACACCTTATGAGCAGTACTTC.

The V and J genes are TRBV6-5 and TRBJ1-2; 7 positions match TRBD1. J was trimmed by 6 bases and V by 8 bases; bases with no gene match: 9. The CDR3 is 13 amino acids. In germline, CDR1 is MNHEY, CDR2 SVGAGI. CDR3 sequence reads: CASSSDRAHGYTF. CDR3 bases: TGTGCCAGCTCAAGCGACAGGGCCCATGGCTACACCTTC.

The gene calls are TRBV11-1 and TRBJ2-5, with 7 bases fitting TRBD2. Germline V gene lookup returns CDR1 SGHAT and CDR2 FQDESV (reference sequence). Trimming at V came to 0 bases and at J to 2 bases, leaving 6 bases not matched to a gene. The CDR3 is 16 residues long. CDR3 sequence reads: CASSLAASGLQETQYF. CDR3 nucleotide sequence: TGTGCCAGCAGCTTAGCGGCTAGCGGTTTGCAAGAGACCCAGTACTTC. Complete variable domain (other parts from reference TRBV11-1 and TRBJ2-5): EAEVAQSPRYKITEKSQAVAFWCDPISGHATLYWYRQILGQGPELLVQFQDESVVDDSQLPKDRFSAERLKGVDSTLKIQPAELGDSAMYLCASSLAASGLQETQYFGPGTRLLVL.